Following are 13 T cell receptor beta chains from one sample sequenced in a study of cytomegalovirus exposure and HLA in healthy donors. Use of 60 Vbeta and 13 Jbeta primers characterized the PCR. Data came from immunoSEQ multiplex PCR; TCRdb stores just in-frame clones and leaves some out. The sample shows fewer than 150,000 clones, around 77% of them seen only once. The sample consisted of PBMCs. The receptor set was obtained from a man in his thirties or forties in good health and CMV-seronegative.

V gene TRBV19 combines with J gene TRBJ2-7; 10 positions agree with TRBD2. Trimming cost V 0 bases and J 4 bases; bases outside gene matches: 3. Germline CDR1 reads LNHDA; CDR2 reads SQIVND (reference sequence). CDR3 size: 15 residues. The CDR3 coding sequence is TGTGCCAGTAGTATAGATTCTAGCGGGAGTTACGAGCAGTACTTC. It is translated as CASSIDSSGSYEQYF.

V is TRBV27 and J is TRBJ1-4; 10 bases match TRBD1. This CDR3 is built from 16 residues. Germline V gene sequence: CDR1 MNHEY, CDR2 SMNVEV (reference sequence). V shed 0 bases, J shed 2 bases, and the junction held 0 bases outside the gene matches. The CDR3 reads CASSLSDRGTNEKLFF. The CDR3 DNA follows: TGTGCCAGCAGTTTATCGGACAGGGGGACTAATGAAAAACTGTTTTTT. Supplemented by reference TRBV27 and TRBJ1-4, the full variable domain reads EAQVTQNPRYLITVTGKKLTVTCSQNMNHEYMSWYRQDPGLGLRQIYYSMNVEVTDKGDVPEGYKVSRKEKRNFPLILESPSPNQTSLYFCASSLSDRGTNEKLFFGSGTQLSVL.

CDR3 bases: TGTGCCAGCAGCTCCCCCGCAGGGTCCTCTGGGGCCAACGTCCTGACTTTC. Its protein is CASSSPAGSSGANVLTF. J is TRBJ2-6 and V is TRBV11-2, with D possibly TRBD1 on 5 matching bases. The V and J ends lost 4 bases and 0 bases respectively, with 13 bases between them. The CDR3 sequence is 17 residues long. Germline CDR1 SGHAT, CDR2 FQNNGV.

This clone has more than one count but fewer than ten. The chain employs TRBV7-9 and TRBJ2-1, with 9 bases identical to TRBD2. Germline-derived CDR1 and CDR2 are SEHNR and FQNEAQ (reference sequence). J was trimmed by 6 bases and V by 2 bases; bases with no gene match: 11. The CDR3 sequence is 17 residues long. CDR3 sequence: CASSLPGLARGGNEQFF. CDR3 nucleotides: TGTGCCAGCAGCTTACCGGGACTAGCTAGGGGGGGCAATGAGCAGTTCTTC. The whole variable domain, remainder taken from reference TRBV7-9 and TRBJ2-1, is DTGVSQNPRHKITKRGQNVTFRCDPISEHNRLYWYRQTLGQGPEFLTYFQNEAQLEKSRLLSDRFSAERPKGSFSTLEIQRTEQGDSAMYLCASSLPGLARGGNEQFFGPGTRLTVL.

The chain links TRBV15 to TRBJ2-1; TRBD2 might be the D (7 bases). Germline V gene data show CDR1 as LNHNV and CDR2 as YYDKDF (reference sequence). V was cut by 0 bases and J by 8 bases, with 14 bases left in between. The CDR3 contains 15 residues. CDR3 residues: CATSRDSGGRDEQFF. The CDR3 region has the DNA TGTGCCACCAGCAGAGATTCCGGGGGGCGGGATGAGCAGTTCTTC.

The CDR3 bases are TGTGCCAGCAGCTCCCTTCAAAGACAGGAAGTGACTAACTATGGCTACACCTTC. Its translation: CASSSLQRQEVTNYGYTF. The V and J genes are TRBV7-9 and TRBJ1-2; TRBD1 is a possible D gene (6 bases). CDR3 length equals 18 residues. Trimming left V 4 bases short and J 0 bases short, with 21 bases between. The germline V gene has CDR1 SEHNR and CDR2 FQNEAQ (reference sequence).

The CDR3 loop reads CASSLTGSNTEAFF. CDR3 coding DNA: TGTGCCAGCAGTTTGACAGGGTCGAACACTGAAGCTTTCTTT. The J gene is TRBJ1-1, the V gene TRBV28; 7 bases map to TRBD1. The germline CDR1 and CDR2 sequences are MDHEN and SYDVKM. The CDR3 is 14 residues long. V lost 3 bases to trimming and J lost 1 base; unmatched junction nucleotides: 2.

The rearrangement joins TRBV11-2 to TRBJ2-5; 12 bases align to TRBD1. The closer fit of TRBJ2-7 to the DNA end suggests the J call may be wrong. The CDR3 spans 16 residues. In germline, CDR1 is SGHAT, CDR2 FQNNGV. The CDR3, as DNA: TGTGCCAGCAGGGGGGGACAGGGGGCGCTTCGATACGAGCAGTACTTC. Translation gives CASRGGQGALRYEQYF.

The rearrangement uses TRBV28 and TRBJ1-1; 7 positions match TRBD1. Germline assignment: CDR1 MDHEN and CDR2 SYDVKM. The CDR3 is 19 amino acids. J lost 1 base, V lost 3 bases, and 17 bases had no gene match. The CDR3 is CASSFGILRGTAGNTEAFF. The CDR3 DNA reads TGTGCCAGCAGTTTTGGTATACTCAGGGGGACAGCCGGGAACACTGAAGCTTTCTTT.

The chain joins TRBV27 to TRBJ2-1, with TRBD2 as a possible D gene (6 bases). V dropped 0 bases and J dropped 9 bases, with 12 bases sitting between them. The germline V gene encodes CDR1 MNHEY and CDR2 SMNVEV (reference sequence). The CDR3 extends over 14 amino acids. CDR3 nucleotides: TGTGCCAGCAGTTTATCCAGGGTGCGGGGTGAGCAGTTCTTC. Its protein is CASSLSRVRGEQFF.

The rearrangement links TRBV29-1 to TRBJ1-2; TRBD1 agrees at 7 bases. Germline CDR1 and CDR2: SQVTM and ANQGSEA. Trimming removed 2 bases from V and 8 bases from J; junction bases left unmatched: 2. The CDR3 consists of 11 residues. The CDR3 sequence: CSVEQGGGYTF. The CDR3 DNA is TGCAGCGTTGAACAGGGGGGAGGCTACACCTTC.

In DNA, the CDR3 is TGTGCCAGCAGCTTGGTGACTCCAACCGGGGAGCTGTTTTTT. Translated, it gives CASSLVTPTGELFF. The rearrangement joins TRBV5-6 to TRBJ2-2; D gene unclear. The germline V gene encodes CDR1 SGHDT and CDR2 YYEEEE. This CDR3 is 14 amino acids long. V shed 0 bases and J shed 5 bases, with 8 bases lying between them. Full variable domain (missing parts from reference TRBV5-6 and TRBJ2-2): DAGVTQSPTHLIKTRGQQVTLRCSPKSGHDTVSWYQQALGQGPQFIFQYYEEEERQRGNFPDRFSGHQFPNYSSELNVNALLLGDSALYLCASSLVTPTGELFFGEGSRLTVL.

The rearrangement uses TRBV10-3 and TRBJ2-5, with D possibly matching TRBD2 (5 bases). Germline CDR1 reads ENHRY; CDR2 reads SYGVKD. Trimming removed 0 bases at V and 2 bases at J, with 7 bases between. The CDR3 has 14 amino acids. The CDR3 loop reads CAISESLAQETQYF. The CDR3 DNA reads as TGTGCCATCAGTGAGTCGCTAGCTCAAGAGACCCAGTACTTC.